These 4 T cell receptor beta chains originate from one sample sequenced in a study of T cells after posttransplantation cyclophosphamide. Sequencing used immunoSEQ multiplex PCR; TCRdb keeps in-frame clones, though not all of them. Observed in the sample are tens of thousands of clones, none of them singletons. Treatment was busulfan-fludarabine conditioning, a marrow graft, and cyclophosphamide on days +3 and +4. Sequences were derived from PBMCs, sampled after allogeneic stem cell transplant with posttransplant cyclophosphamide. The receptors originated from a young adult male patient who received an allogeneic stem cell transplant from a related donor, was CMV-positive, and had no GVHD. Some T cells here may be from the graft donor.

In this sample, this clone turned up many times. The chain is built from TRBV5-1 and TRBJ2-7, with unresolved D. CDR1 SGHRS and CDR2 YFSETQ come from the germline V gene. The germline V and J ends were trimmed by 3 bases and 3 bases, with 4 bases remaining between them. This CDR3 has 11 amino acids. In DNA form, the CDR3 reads TGCGCCAGCAGCTCCTACTACGAGCAGTACTTC. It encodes CASSSYYEQYF.

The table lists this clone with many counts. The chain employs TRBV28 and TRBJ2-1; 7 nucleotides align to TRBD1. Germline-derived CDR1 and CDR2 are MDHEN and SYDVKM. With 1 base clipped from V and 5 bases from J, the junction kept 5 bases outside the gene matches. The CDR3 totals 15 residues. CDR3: CASSLLGTANNEQFF. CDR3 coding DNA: TGTGCCAGCAGTTTATTGGGGACAGCAAACAATGAGCAGTTCTTC. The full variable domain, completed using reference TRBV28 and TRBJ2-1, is DVKVTQSSRYLVKRTGEKVFLECVQDMDHENMFWYRQDPGLGLRLIYFSYDVKMKEKGDIPEGYSVSREKKERFSLILESASTNQTSMYLCASSLLGTANNEQFFGPGTRLTVL.

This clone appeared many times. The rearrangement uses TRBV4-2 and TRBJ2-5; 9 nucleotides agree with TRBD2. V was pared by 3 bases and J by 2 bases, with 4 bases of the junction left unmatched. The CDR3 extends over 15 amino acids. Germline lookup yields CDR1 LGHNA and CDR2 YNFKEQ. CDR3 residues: CASSQREGSQETQYF. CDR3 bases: TGTGCCAGCAGCCAGCGGGAGGGCTCTCAAGAGACCCAGTACTTC.

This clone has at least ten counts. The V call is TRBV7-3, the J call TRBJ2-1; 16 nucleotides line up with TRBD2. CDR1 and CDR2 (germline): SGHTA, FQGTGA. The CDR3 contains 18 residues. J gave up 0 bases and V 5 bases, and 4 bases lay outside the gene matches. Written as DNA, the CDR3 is TGTGCCAGCAGCCCGGGACTAGCGGGAGGGCCCTCCTACAATGAGCAGTTCTTC. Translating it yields CASSPGLAGGPSYNEQFF.